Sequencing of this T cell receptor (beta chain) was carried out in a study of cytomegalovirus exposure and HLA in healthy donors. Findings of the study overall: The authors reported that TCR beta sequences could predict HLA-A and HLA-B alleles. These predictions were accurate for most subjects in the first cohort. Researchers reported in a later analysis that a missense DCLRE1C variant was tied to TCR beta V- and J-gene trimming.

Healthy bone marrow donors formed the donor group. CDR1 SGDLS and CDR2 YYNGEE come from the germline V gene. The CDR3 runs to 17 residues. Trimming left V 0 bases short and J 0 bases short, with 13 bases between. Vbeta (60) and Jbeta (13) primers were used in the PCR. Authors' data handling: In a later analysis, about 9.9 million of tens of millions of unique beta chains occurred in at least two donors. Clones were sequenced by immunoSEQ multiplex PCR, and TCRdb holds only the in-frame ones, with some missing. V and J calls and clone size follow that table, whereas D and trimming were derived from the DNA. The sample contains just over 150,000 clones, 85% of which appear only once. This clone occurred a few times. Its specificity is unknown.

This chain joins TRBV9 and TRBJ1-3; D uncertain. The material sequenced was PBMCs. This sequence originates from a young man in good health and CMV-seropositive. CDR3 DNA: TGTGCCAGCAGCGTAGCGAGAGACGGAGACTCTGGAAACACCATATATTTT. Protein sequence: CASSVARDGDSGNTIYF. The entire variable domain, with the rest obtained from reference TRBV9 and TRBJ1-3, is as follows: DSGVTQTPKHLITATGQRVTLRCSPRSGDLSVYWYQQSLDQGLQFLIQYYNGEERAKGNILERFSAQQFPDLHSELNLSSLELGDSALYFCASSVARDGDSGNTIYFGEGSWLTVV.